This TCR beta chain was observed in a study of T cells in Graves' hyperthyroidism and ophthalmopathy. Patients with ophthalmopathy all had a Clinical Activity Score of at least 3, a NOSPECS grade of at least 4 and duration under 3 months. It was uncontrolled infection, other autoimmune disease, pregnancy or lactation that excluded patients. Amplified TCR beta CDR3 regions came from RNA transcripts. The TCR CDR3 was amplified in a first-round RT-PCR using the HTBI primer set. TCRdb re-derived calls from the multiplex PCR reads in MiXCR, one entry per CDR3 protein. This table has roughly 640,000 distinct CDR3 sequences, about a sixth appearing once. Findings and limits, study-wide: In the blood, most expanded thyroid clonotypes above 0.001 appeared as well. It was a median around 6 months before onset that the model predicted ophthalmopathy.

Ten or more counts support this clonotype. Its antigen is not known. The CDR3 runs to 14 residues. V was trimmed by 1 base and J by 4 bases, leaving 13 bases between them. CDR1 GTSNPN and CDR2 SVGIG come from the germline V gene (reference sequence). The clonotype originates from a woman aged 40 to 55 with Graves' ophthalmopathy. The genes are TRBV30 and TRBJ2-5, with D perhaps assigned TRBD1 or TRBD2 (6 bases each). Sequencing was done on a sample of blood. The CDR3 here is CAWSGWWGAETQYF. The CDR3 nucleotides read TGTGCCTGGAGTGGATGGTGGGGGGCAGAGACCCAGTACTTC.